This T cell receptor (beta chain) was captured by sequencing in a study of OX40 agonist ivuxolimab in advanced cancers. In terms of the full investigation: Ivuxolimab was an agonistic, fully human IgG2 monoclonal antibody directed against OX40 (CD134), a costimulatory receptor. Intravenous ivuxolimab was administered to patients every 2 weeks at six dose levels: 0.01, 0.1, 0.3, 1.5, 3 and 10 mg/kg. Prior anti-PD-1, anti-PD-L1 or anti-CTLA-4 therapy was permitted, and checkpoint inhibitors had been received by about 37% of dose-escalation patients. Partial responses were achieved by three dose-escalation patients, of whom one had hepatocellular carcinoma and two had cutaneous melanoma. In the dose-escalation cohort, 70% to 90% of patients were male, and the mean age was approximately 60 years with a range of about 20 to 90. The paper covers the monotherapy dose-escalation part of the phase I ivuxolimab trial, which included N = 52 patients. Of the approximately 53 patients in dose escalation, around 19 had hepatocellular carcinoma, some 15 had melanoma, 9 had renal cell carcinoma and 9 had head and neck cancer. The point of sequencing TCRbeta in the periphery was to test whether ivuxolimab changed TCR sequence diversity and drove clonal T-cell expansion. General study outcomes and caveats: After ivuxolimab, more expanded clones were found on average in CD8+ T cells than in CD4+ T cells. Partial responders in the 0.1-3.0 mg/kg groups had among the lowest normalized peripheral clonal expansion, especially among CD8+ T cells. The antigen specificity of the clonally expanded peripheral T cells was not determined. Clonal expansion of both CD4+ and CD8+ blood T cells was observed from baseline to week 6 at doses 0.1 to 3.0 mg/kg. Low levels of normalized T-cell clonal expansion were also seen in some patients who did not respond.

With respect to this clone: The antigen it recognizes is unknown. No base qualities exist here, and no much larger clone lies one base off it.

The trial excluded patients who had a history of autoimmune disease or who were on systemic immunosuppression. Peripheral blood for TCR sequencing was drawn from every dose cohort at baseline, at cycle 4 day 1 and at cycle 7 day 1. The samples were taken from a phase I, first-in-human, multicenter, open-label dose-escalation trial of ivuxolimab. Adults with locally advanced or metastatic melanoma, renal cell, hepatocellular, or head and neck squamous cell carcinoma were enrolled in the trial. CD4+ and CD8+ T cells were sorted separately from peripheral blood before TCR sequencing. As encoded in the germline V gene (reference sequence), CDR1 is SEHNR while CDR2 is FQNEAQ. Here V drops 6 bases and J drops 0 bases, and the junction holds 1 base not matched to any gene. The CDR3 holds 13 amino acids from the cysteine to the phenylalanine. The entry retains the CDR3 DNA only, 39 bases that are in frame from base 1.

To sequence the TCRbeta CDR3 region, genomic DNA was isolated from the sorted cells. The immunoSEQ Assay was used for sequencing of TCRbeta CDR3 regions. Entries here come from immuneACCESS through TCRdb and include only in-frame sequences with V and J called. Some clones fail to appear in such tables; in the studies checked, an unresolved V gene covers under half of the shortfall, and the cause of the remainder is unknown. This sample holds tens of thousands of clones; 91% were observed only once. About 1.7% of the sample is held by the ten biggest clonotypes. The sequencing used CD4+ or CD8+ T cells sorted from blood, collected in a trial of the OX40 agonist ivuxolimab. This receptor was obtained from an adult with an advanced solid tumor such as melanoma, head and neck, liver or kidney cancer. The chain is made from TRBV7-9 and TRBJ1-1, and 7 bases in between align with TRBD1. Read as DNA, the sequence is TGTGCCAGCAGGGGACAGTTGAACACTGAAGCTTTCTTT. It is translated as CASRGQLNTEAFF. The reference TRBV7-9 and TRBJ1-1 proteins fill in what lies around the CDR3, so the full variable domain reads DTGVSQNPRHKITKRGQNVTFRCDPISEHNRLYWYRQTLGQGPEFLTYFQNEAQLEKSRLLSDRFSAERPKGSFSTLEIQRTEQGDSAMYLCASRGQLNTEAFFGQGTRLTVV.